This entry is about one T cell receptor (beta chain). No antigen is known for it. The data originate from a study of OX40 agonist ivuxolimab in advanced cancers. Study-level information: Anti-PD-1, anti-PD-L1 or anti-CTLA-4 therapy given earlier was allowed, and approximately 40% had some.

Study findings and constraints: Within 6 weeks, CD4+ and CD8+ blood T cells expanded clonally at 0.1 to 3.0 mg/kg.

CDR3 length: 15 residues. Germline V gene lookup returns CDR1 MNHEY and CDR2 SMNVEV (reference sequence). Trimming removed 5 bases from V and 3 bases from J; junction bases left unmatched: 5. Generated by immunoSEQ multiplex PCR, the TCRdb table keeps only in-frame clones and is missing some. Of about 58,000 clones listed, 70% to 85% are singletons. The sample in question was CD4+ or CD8+ T cells sorted from blood, obtained in a trial of the OX40 agonist ivuxolimab. The receptor's source is an adult with an advanced solid tumor such as melanoma, head and neck, liver or kidney cancer. The V call is TRBV27, the J call TRBJ2-7, with 12 bases lining up with TRBD2. The CDR3 is CASSKRTSGDYEQYF. DNA of the CDR3: TGTGCCAGCAGTAAAAGGACTAGCGGGGACTACGAGCAGTACTTC.